This TCR beta chain emerged from a study of OX40 agonist ivuxolimab in advanced cancers. Study details: Ivuxolimab, an agonistic anti-OX40 (CD134) antibody, was given to patients. At doses from 0.01 to 10 mg/kg, patients were given intravenous ivuxolimab every 2 weeks. Study-wide points: Both CD4+ and CD8+ T cell populations in blood had undergone clonal expansion by week 6 at 0.1 to 3.0 mg/kg. Researchers did not determine the expanded peripheral T cells' antigen specificity.

To note about this clone: Its antigen is currently unknown.

Clones were sequenced by immunoSEQ multiplex PCR, and TCRdb holds only the in-frame ones, with some missing. The table shows around 53,000 clones, with more than 70% occurring only once. CDR3 length equals 14 residues. The germline V gene encodes CDR1 MDHEN and CDR2 SYDVKM. Trimming removed 3 bases from V and 1 base from J, with 10 bases in between. This chain joins TRBV28 and TRBJ2-7; D is perhaps TRBD1 or TRBD2 (5 bases each). The origin of this receptor is an adult with an advanced solid tumor such as melanoma, head and neck, liver or kidney cancer. The material was CD4+ or CD8+ T cells sorted from blood, obtained in a trial of the OX40 agonist ivuxolimab. In DNA, the CDR3 is TGTGCCAGCAGTTTTTTAGGGGAGTCCTACGAGCAGTACTTC. Encoded protein: CASSFLGESYEQYF.